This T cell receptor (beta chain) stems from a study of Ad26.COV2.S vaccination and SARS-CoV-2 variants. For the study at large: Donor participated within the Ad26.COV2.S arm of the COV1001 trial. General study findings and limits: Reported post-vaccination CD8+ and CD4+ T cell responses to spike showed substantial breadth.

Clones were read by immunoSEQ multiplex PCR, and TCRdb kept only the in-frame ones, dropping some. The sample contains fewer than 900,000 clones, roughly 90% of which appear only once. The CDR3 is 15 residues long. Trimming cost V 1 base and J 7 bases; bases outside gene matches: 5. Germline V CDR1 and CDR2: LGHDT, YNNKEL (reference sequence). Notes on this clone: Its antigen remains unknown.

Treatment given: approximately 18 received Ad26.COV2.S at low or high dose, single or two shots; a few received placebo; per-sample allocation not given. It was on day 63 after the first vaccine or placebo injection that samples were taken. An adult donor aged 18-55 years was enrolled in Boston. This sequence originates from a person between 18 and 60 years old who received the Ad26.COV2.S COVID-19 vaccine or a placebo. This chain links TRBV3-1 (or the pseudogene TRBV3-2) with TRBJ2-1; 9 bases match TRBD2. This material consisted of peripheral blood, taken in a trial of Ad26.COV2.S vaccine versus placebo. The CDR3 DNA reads TGTGCCAGCAGCCAAGCTAGCGGGGTAGCTAATGAGCAGTTCTTC. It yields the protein CASSQASGVANEQFF.